These T cell receptor beta chains were read from a single sample in a study of cytomegalovirus exposure and HLA in healthy donors. Using immunoSEQ multiplex PCR, the repertoire was profiled, and TCRdb retains in-frame clones only, with some absent. Here the sample spans fewer than 70,000 clones, 65% to 90% being singletons. The sequenced sample consisted of PBMCs. These receptor sequences come from a human donor in good health. The CDR3 runs from the conserved cysteine through the conserved F or W. A D gene is named only where the DNA matches it firmly. The listing skips clone size in some rows; elsewhere it reads once, few, many or a size class.

TRBV4-3	.	.	TRBJ2-5	CASSQDVREQETQYF	TGCGCCAGCAGCCAAGATGTCCGAGAACAAGAGACCCAGTACTTC
TRBV30	.	.	TRBJ1-2	CAWSVGGYGYTF	TGTGCCTGGAGTGTAGGAGGGTATGGCTACACCTTC
TRBV4-2	TRBD1	.	TRBJ1-2	CASSSREGADYGYTF	TGTGCCAGCAGCTCCCGGGAGGGGGCGGACTATGGCTACACCTTC
TRBV10-3	.	few	TRBJ1-3	CASRKGPGNTIYF	TGTGCCTCCAGAAAGGGGCCGGGAAACACCATATATTTT
TRBV4-2	TRBD2	.	TRBJ2-3	CASTIERGGADTQYF	TGTGCCAGCACCATAGAGCGGGGGGGCGCAGATACGCAGTATTTT
TRBV19	TRBD2	.	TRBJ2-7	CASSISGTSYEQYF	TGTGCCAGTAGTATATCCGGGACTAGCTACGAGCAGTACTTC
TRBV5-1	.	few	TRBJ1-1	CASSMSPGGGVDTEAFF	TGCGCCAGCAGTATGAGCCCCGGGGGGGGCGTAGACACTGAAGCTTTCTTT
TRBV29-1	TRBD1	.	TRBJ1-1	CSVGTGVRSLNTEAFF	TGCAGCGTTGGGACAGGGGTAAGATCTTTGAACACTGAAGCTTTCTTT
TRBV9	TRBD2	once	TRBJ2-2	CASSELAAANTGELFF	TGTGCCAGCAGCGAGCTAGCGGCCGCGAACACCGGGGAGCTGTTTTTT
TRBV6-1	TRBD1	.	TRBJ2-3	CASRDGQDTDTQYF	TGTGCCAGCAGAGATGGACAGGATACAGATACGCAGTATTTT
TRBV7-2	TRBD1	.	TRBJ2-1	CASSPYRGAYNEQFF	TGTGCCAGCAGCCCCTACAGGGGTGCCTACAATGAGCAGTTCTTC
TRBV4-3	TRBD2	.	TRBJ2-7	CASSQALAGAPYEQYF	TGCGCCAGCAGCCAAGCGCTAGCGGGGGCCCCCTACGAGCAGTACTTC
TRBV19	TRBD2	once	TRBJ2-1	CASSTSGPYSYNEQFF	TGTGCCAGTTCGACTAGCGGGCCTTACTCCTACAATGAGCAGTTCTTC
TRBV7-9	.	.	TRBJ1-4	CASSSTDRATNEKLFF	TGTGCCAGCAGCTCGACTGACAGAGCAACTAATGAAAAACTGTTTTTT
TRBV4-3	TRBD2	.	TRBJ2-3	CASSQALAGFLSPQYF	TGCGCCAGCAGCCAGGCACTAGCGGGGTTCCTGTCTCCGCAGTATTTT
TRBV5-1	.	.	TRBJ1-4	CASSLGTWATNEKLFF	TGCGCCAGCAGCTTGGGGACTTGGGCAACTAATGAAAAACTGTTTTTT
TRBV7-8	TRBD1	.	TRBJ1-5	CASSLTKGTGGILDQPQHF	TGTGCCAGCAGCTTAACGAAGGGGACAGGGGGCATTCTGGATCAGCCCCAGCATTTT
TRBV5-4	.	once	TRBJ1-3	CASSLAGARDSGNTIYF	TGTGCCAGCAGCCTTGCAGGGGCGAGGGACTCTGGAAACACCATATATTTT
TRBV19	TRBD2	.	TRBJ2-3	CASTTSGSAGDTQYF	TGTGCCAGTACCACTAGCGGGAGCGCCGGCGATACGCAGTATTTT
TRBV4-2	TRBD1	.	TRBJ1-4	CASSQVVQGGSEKLFF	TGTGCCAGCAGCCAAGTCGTACAGGGGGGGAGTGAAAAACTGTTTTTT
TRBV7-3	.	.	TRBJ2-1	CASGIGAANEQFF	TGTGCCAGCGGGATAGGGGCAGCTAATGAGCAGTTCTTC
TRBV10-1	TRBD1	.	TRBJ1-1	CASSEVTGGEAFF	TGCGCCAGCAGTGAGGTGACAGGGGGGGAAGCTTTCTTT
TRBV4-3	.	.	TRBJ1-6	CASSQDPLSSYNSPLHF	TGCGCCAGCAGCCAAGATCCGCTTAGCTCCTATAATTCACCCCTCCACTTT
TRBV11-3	.	.	TRBJ2-1	CASSLDGGDNEQFF	TGTGCCAGCAGCTTAGATGGAGGAGACAATGAGCAGTTCTTC
TRBV15	TRBD1	.	TRBJ1-2	CATSSPGTGDGGGYTF	TGTGCCACCAGCAGTCCCGGGACAGGGGACGGGGGTGGCTACACCTTC
TRBV7-9	.	once	TRBJ2-1	CASSLEGTPLVF	TGTGCCAGCAGCTTGGAAGGGACACCCTTAGTCTTC
TRBV6-5	.	.	TRBJ2-7	CASSYGQGTYEQYF	TGTGCCAGCAGTTACGGGCAGGGCACCTACGAGCAGTACTTC
TRBV7-9	TRBD1	.	TRBJ2-3	CASSLKRDRSTDTQYF	TGTGCCAGCAGCTTAAAACGGGACAGATCAACAGATACGCAGTATTTT
TRBV11-2	.	.	TRBJ1-2	CASSLDLQGNGYTF	TGTGCCAGCAGCTTAGACTTACAGGGTAATGGCTACACCTTC
TRBV5-1	.	once	TRBJ1-1	CASSLQGTMNTEAFF	TGCGCCAGCAGCTTACAGGGAACAATGAACACTGAAGCTTTCTTT
TRBV25-1	.	.	TRBJ2-3	CASSELWEGTDTQYF	TGTGCCAGCAGTGAATTGTGGGAGGGCACAGATACGCAGTATTTT
TRBV4-2	TRBD2	.	TRBJ2-1	CASSPRLTSGGNNEQFF	TGTGCCAGCAGCCCTCGATTGACTAGCGGGGGGAACAATGAGCAGTTCTTC
TRBV4-3	.	.	TRBJ2-5	CASSQGWQGGETQYF	TGCGCCAGCAGCCAAGGGTGGCAGGGCGGAGAGACCCAGTACTTC
TRBV4-2	.	.	TRBJ2-7	CASSQDRGVGEQYF	TGTGCCAGCAGCCAAGACAGGGGAGTGGGAGAGCAGTACTTC
TRBV29-1	TRBD1	.	TRBJ2-7	CSATGQGNEQYF	TGCAGCGCAACGGGACAGGGGAACGAGCAGTACTTC
TRBV7-3	.	.	TRBJ2-5	CASSLSSTMGGAETQYF	TGTGCCAGCAGCTTATCTTCAACGATGGGGGGGGCGGAGACCCAGTACTTC
TRBV5-4	.	.	TRBJ2-5	CASSRGNRGLQETQYF	TGTGCCAGCAGCCGGGGGAACAGGGGACTGCAAGAGACCCAGTACTTC
TRBV6-1	TRBD1	few	TRBJ1-1	CASSGQSSTEAFF	TGTGCCAGCTCGGGACAGTCGTCCACTGAAGCTTTCTTT
TRBV27	.	once	TRBJ2-1	CASSILGNEQFF	TGTGCCAGCAGTATCCTAGGAAATGAGCAGTTCTTC
TRBV18	TRBD2	.	TRBJ2-1	CASSPPIRGGHLGEQFF	TGTGCCAGCTCACCACCGATCCGGGGGGGGCATTTGGGTGAGCAGTTCTTC
TRBV9	TRBD2	.	TRBJ2-3	CASGLAGRPTDTQYF	TGTGCCAGCGGACTAGCGGGGAGACCCACAGATACGCAGTATTTT